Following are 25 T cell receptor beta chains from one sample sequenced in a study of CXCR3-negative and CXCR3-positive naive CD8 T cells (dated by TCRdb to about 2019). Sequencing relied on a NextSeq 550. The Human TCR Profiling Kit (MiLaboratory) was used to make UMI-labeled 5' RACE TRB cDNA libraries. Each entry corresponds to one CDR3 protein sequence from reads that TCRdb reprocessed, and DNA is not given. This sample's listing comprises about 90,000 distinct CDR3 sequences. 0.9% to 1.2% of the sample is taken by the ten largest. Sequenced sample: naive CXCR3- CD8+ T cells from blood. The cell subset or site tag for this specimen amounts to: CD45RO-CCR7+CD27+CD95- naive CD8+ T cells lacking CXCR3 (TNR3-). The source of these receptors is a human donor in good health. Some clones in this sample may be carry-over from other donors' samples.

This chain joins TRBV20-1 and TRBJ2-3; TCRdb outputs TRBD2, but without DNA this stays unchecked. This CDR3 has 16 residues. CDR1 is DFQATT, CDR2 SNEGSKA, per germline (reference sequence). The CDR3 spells CSARDFRGTGLYTQYF.

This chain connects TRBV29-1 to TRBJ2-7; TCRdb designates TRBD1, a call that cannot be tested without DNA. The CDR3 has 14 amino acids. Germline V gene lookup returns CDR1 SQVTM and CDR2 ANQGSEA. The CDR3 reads CSVEVPDRGYEQYF.

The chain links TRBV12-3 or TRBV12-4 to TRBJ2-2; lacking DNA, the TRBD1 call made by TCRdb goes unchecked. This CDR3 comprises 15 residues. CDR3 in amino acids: CASSTGTGLSGELFF.

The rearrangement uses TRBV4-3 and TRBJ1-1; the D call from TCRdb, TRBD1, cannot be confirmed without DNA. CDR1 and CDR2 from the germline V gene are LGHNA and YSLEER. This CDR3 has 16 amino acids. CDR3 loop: CASSQEAGTGITEAFF.

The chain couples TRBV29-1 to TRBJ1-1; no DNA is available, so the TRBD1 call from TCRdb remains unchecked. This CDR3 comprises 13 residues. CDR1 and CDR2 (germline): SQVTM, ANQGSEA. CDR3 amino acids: CSVRQGGATEALF.

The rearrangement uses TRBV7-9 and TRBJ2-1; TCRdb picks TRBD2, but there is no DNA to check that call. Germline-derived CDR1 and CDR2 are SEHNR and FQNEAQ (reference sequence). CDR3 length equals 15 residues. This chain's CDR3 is CASSPLVGGTNEQFF.

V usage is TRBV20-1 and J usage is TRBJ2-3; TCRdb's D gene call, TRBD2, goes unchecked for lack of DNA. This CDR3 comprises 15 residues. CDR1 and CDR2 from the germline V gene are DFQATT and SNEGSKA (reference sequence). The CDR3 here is CSALHSGGAGDTQYF.

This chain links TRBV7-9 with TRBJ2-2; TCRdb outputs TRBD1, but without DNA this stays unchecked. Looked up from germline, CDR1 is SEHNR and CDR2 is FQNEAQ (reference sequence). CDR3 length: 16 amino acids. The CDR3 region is CARPPGGRANTGELFF.

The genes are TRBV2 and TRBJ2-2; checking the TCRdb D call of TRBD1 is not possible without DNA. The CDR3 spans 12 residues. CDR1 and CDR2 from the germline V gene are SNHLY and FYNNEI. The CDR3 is CAGQGNTGELFF.

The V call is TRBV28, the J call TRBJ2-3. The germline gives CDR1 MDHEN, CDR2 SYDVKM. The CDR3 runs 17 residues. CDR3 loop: CASSLPYLQALTDTQYF.

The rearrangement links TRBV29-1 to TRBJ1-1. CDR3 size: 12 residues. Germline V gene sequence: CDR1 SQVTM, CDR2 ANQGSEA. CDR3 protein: CSVESLNTEAFF.

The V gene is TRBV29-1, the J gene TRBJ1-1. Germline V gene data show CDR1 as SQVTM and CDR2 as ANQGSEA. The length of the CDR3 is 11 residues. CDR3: CSVPRGGEAFF.

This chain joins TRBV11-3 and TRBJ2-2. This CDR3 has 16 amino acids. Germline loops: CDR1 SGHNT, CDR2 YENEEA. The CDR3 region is CASSSYASEDTGELFF.

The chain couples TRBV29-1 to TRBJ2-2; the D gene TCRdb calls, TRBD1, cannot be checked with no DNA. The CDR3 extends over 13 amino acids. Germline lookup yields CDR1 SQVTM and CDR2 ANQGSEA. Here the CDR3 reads CSVEDRATGELFF.

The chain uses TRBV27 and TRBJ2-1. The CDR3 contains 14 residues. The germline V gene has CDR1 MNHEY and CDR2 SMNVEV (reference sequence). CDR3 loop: CASSLSPSYNEQFF.

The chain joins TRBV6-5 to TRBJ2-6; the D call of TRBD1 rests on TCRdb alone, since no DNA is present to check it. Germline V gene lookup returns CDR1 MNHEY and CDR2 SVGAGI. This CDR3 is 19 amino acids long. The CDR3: CASSSSSVTGADGANVLTF.

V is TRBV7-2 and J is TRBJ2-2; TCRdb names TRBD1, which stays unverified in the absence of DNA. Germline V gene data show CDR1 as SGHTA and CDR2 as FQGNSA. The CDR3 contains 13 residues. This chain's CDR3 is CASRLQGYGELFF.

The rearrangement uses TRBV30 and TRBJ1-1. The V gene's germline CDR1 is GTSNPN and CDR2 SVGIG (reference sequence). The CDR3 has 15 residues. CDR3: CAWTSILLVNTEAFF.

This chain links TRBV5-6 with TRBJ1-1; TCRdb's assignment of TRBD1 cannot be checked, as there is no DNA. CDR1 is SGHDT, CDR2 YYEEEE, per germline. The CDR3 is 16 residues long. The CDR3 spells CASSLEWRTAGTEAFF.

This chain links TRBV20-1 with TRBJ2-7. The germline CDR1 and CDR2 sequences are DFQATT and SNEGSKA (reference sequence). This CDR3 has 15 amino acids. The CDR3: CSARDRQRSSYEQYF.

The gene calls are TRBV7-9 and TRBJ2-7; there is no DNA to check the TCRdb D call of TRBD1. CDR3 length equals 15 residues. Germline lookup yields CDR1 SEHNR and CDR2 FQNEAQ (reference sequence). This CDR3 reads CASSPRTGGSYEQYF.

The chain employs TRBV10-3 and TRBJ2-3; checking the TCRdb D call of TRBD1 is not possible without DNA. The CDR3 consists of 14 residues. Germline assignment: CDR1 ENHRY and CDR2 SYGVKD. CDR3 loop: CASRDGTDTDTQYF.

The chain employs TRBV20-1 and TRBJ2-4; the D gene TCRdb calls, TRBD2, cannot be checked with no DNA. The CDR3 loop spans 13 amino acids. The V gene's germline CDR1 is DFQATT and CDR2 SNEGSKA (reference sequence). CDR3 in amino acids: CSVTRGGKNIQYF.

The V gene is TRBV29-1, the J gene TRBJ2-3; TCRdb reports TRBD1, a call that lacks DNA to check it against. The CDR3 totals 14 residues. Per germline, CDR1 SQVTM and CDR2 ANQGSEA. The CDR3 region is CSVEGQASTDTQYF.

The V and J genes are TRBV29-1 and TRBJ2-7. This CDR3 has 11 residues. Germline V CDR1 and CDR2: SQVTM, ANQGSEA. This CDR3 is CSVDDYYEQYF.